The 13 T cell receptor beta chains presented below share a single source sample, sequenced in a study of beta chain features in type 1 diabetes. Expressed TCRB transcripts were sequenced because the isolated RNA had all been reverse transcribed beforehand. Sequencing was performed with immunoSEQ multiplex PCR; in TCRdb, only in-frame clones are kept and a portion is missing. The data show hundreds of thousands of clones, about an eighth seen once. Source material: naive CD4+ T cells from blood. The source is a young woman in good health.

CDR3 amino acids: CASSPQGLDGYTF. The CDR3 DNA reads as TGTGCCAGCTCACCGCAGGGATTAGATGGCTACACCTTC. This chain uses TRBV18 with TRBJ1-2; weak D call: TRBD1 (5 bases). Germline CDR1 reads KGHSH; CDR2 reads LQKENI. The CDR3 runs to 13 residues. V was shortened by 3 bases and J by 6 bases, with 11 bases between the two germline ends.

The chain recombines TRBV29-1 with TRBJ2-1; TRBD2 matches at 8 bases. Germline V gene lookup returns CDR1 SQVTM and CDR2 ANQGSEA. V trimming: 7 bases; J trimming: 4 bases; junction bases outside the gene matches: 6. The CDR3 length is 13 residues. CDR3 bases: TGCAGCGAGTCTGCGGGAGGATACAATGAGCAGTTCTTC. As protein: CSESAGGYNEQFF.

Only a few counts were recorded for this clone. This rearrangement joins TRBV7-2 to TRBJ2-7, with 7 bases identical to TRBD2. J lost 3 bases, V lost 5 bases, and 13 bases had no gene match. CDR1 and CDR2 from the germline V gene are SGHTA and FQGNSA. The CDR3 is 16 amino acids. CDR3 DNA: TGTGCCAGCAGCCCCCGTGGCGGGAGATCAAGCTACGAGCAGTACTTC. As protein: CASSPRGGRSSYEQYF.

This clone was detected only a few times. This sequence joins TRBV18 and TRBJ1-2; no clear D. Trimming shortened V by 0 bases and J by 2 bases, and 10 bases separated the two germline ends. Germline CDR1 is KGHSH and CDR2 is LQKENI. CDR3 length equals 15 residues. The CDR3 nucleotides read TGTGCCAGCTCACCACCGTCCGAGACCAACTATGGCTACACCTTC. It is translated as CASSPPSETNYGYTF.

This clone showed up just once. This chain uses TRBV6-6 with TRBJ2-7; unclear D gene. This CDR3 comprises 12 residues. Germline assignment: CDR1 MNHNY and CDR2 SVGAGI (reference sequence). V was clipped by 10 bases and J by 0 bases, with 10 bases between them. The CDR3 reads CAIPRSSYEQYV. For the CDR3, the DNA is TGTGCCATCCCCAGGAGCTCCTACGAGCAGTACGTC.

This clone was counted only a few times. CDR3 loop: CASSPASGNYNEQFF. In DNA form, the CDR3 reads TGTGCCAGCAGCCCTGCTAGCGGGAACTACAATGAGCAGTTCTTC. The V gene is TRBV11-3, the J gene TRBJ2-1, with 9 bases lining up with TRBD2. This CDR3 is built from 15 residues. The trim removed 5 bases at V and 3 bases at J, leaving 5 bases unmatched. Germline V gene sequence: CDR1 SGHNT, CDR2 YENEEA.

This clone appeared a few times. The V call is TRBV4-1, the J call TRBJ2-5; possible D gene TRBD1, 6 bases. V lost 6 bases, J lost 1 base, and 15 bases lay in between. This CDR3 spans 15 amino acids. Germline V gene lookup returns CDR1 MGHRA and CDR2 YSYEKL. CDR3 bases: TGCGCCAGCAGTAGGGATCCGACAGGCCAAGAGACCCAGTACTTC. Its protein product is CASSRDPTGQETQYF.

This clone appeared a few times. This rearrangement joins TRBV29-1 to TRBJ1-2; 7 positions agree with TRBD1. This CDR3 comprises 13 residues. CDR1 and CDR2 from the germline V gene are SQVTM and ANQGSEA. J gave up 4 bases and V 7 bases, and 9 bases lay outside the gene matches. The CDR3 spells CSAEEDRIYGYTF. For the CDR3, the DNA is TGCAGCGCCGAGGAGGACAGGATCTATGGCTACACCTTC.

This clone was counted only a few times. The CDR3 loop reads CASSLTGLAGDLADTQYF. DNA of the CDR3: TGTGCCAGCAGCCTTACGGGACTAGCGGGAGATTTGGCAGATACGCAGTATTTT. V gene TRBV4-2 combines with J gene TRBJ2-3, with TRBD2 matching 14 bases. The CDR3 spans 18 residues. The germline CDR1 and CDR2 sequences are LGHNA and YNFKEQ. The V gene end was trimmed by 4 bases and the J gene end by 4 bases; junction bases not matched to a gene: 10.

The chain joins TRBV9 to TRBJ2-3, with 8 bases matching TRBD2. The length of the CDR3 is 14 residues. V lost 3 bases and J lost 6; bases outside the gene matches: 6. Germline values: CDR1 SGDLS, CDR2 YYNGEE. CDR3 protein: CASSAPTSGDTQYF. The CDR3 DNA reads TGTGCCAGCAGCGCCCCCACTAGCGGCGATACGCAGTATTTT.

The chain joins TRBV6-5 to TRBJ2-7, with D perhaps TRBD1 (6 bases). Germline V gene sequence: CDR1 MNHEY, CDR2 SVGAGI. This CDR3 comprises 12 residues. V was trimmed by 5 bases and J by 6 bases, leaving 11 bases between them. The CDR3 sequence is CASSIQGCEQYV. As DNA, the CDR3 is TGTGCCAGCAGTATACAGGGATGCGAGCAGTACGTC.

The sample holds a few counts of this clone. The CDR3 coding sequence is TGTGCCAGCAGCTTCGGCGGCCAAGAGACCCAGTACTTC. Protein: CASSFGGQETQYF. The chain carries TRBV7-3 and TRBJ2-5; unclear D gene. Germline V gene sequence: CDR1 SGHTA, CDR2 FQGTGA. CDR3 length equals 13 residues. Trimming cost V 3 bases and J 1 base, with 6 bases left between them.

This clone was observed a few times. The J gene is TRBJ2-5, the V gene TRBV9, with D unclear. The CDR3 has 13 residues. Trimming took 3 bases from V and 5 from J, leaving 11 bases between them. CDR1 and CDR2 from the germline V gene are SGDLS and YYNGEE. The CDR3 reads CASSGTESETQYF. The CDR3 nucleotides read TGTGCCAGCAGCGGAACCGAGTCGGAGACCCAGTACTTC.